This is a list of T cell receptor beta chains from one sample in a study of cytomegalovirus exposure and HLA in healthy donors. TCRdb keeps only in-frame clones here, not all; method: immunoSEQ multiplex PCR. The sample lists more than 140,000 clones, 50% to 75% occurring once. The sequenced material came from PBMCs. The receptor set was obtained from a woman under 40 in good health and CMV-seropositive. The CDR3 runs from the conserved cysteine through the conserved F or W. D genes are given only for firm matches. Part of the rows lack a size; the others show once, few, many or a class for expanded clones.

clone_size: once
j_call: TRBJ2-7
d_call: TRBD2
v_call: TRBV11-2
cdr3_aa: CASRVTSGGTLSYEQYF
cdr3_nt: TGTGCCAGCAGGGTGACTAGCGGGGGAACCCTCTCCTACGAGCAGTACTTC

clone_size: -
j_call: TRBJ2-3
d_call: TRBD2
v_call: TRBV6-5
cdr3_aa: CASSQPGGSTDTQYF
cdr3_nt: TGTGCCAGCAGCCAACCGGGGGGGAGCACAGATACGCAGTATTTT

clone_size: -
j_call: TRBJ2-1
d_call: TRBD2
v_call: TRBV11-3
cdr3_aa: CASSATRSGKYNEQFF
cdr3_nt: TGTGCCAGCAGCGCGACCAGGAGCGGGAAATACAATGAGCAGTTCTTC

clone_size: -
j_call: TRBJ2-4
d_call: -
v_call: TRBV4-2
cdr3_aa: CASASEPTYAKNIQYF
cdr3_nt: TGTGCCAGTGCCTCCGAGCCTACTTACGCCAAAAACATTCAGTACTTC

clone_size: -
j_call: TRBJ1-5
d_call: -
v_call: TRBV6-6
cdr3_aa: CASSYRQGYSNQPQHF
cdr3_nt: TGTGCCAGCAGTTACAGGCAGGGTTATAGCAATCAGCCCCAGCATTTT

clone_size: -
j_call: TRBJ1-5
d_call: TRBD1
v_call: TRBV6-5
cdr3_aa: CASSPGQGRYQPQHF
cdr3_nt: TGTGCCAGCAGCCCCGGACAGGGGAGATACCAGCCCCAGCATTTT

clone_size: -
j_call: TRBJ2-3
d_call: TRBD2
v_call: TRBV29-1
cdr3_aa: CSGEGGRAATDTQYF
cdr3_nt: TGCAGCGGTGAGGGCGGGAGGGCCGCGACAGATACGCAGTATTTT

clone_size: -
j_call: TRBJ2-7
d_call: -
v_call: TRBV7-2
cdr3_aa: CASSFSGYLPSYEQYF
cdr3_nt: TGTGCCAGCAGCTTTAGCGGCTACCTACCCTCCTACGAGCAGTACTTC

clone_size: -
j_call: TRBJ2-1
d_call: TRBD2
v_call: TRBV7-9
cdr3_aa: CASSSLVGLSNNEQFF
cdr3_nt: TGTGCCAGCAGCTCGCTCGTGGGACTAAGCAACAATGAGCAGTTCTTC

clone_size: -
j_call: TRBJ2-7
d_call: TRBD1
v_call: TRBV18
cdr3_aa: CASSPRDRAPYEQYF
cdr3_nt: TGTGCCAGCTCACCCAGGGACAGGGCACCCTACGAGCAGTACTTC

clone_size: -
j_call: TRBJ2-5
d_call: -
v_call: TRBV5-1
cdr3_aa: CASSFSPGEETQYF
cdr3_nt: TGCGCCAGCAGCTTTTCGCCGGGAGAAGAGACCCAGTACTTC

clone_size: -
j_call: TRBJ1-1
d_call: TRBD1
v_call: TRBV11-2
cdr3_aa: CASSSPGRGRAFF
cdr3_nt: TGTGCCAGCAGCTCCCCAGGTAGGGGGCGAGCTTTCTTT

clone_size: few
j_call: TRBJ1-1
d_call: TRBD1
v_call: TRBV7-8
cdr3_aa: CASSAPRGLNTEAFF
cdr3_nt: TGTGCCAGCAGCGCGCCGAGGGGGCTAAACACTGAAGCTTTCTTT

clone_size: -
j_call: TRBJ2-7
d_call: TRBD2
v_call: TRBV7-8
cdr3_aa: CASSLGTSRSYEQYF
cdr3_nt: TGTGCCAGCAGCTTGGGGACTAGCAGATCCTACGAGCAGTACTTC

clone_size: -
j_call: TRBJ1-1
d_call: -
v_call: TRBV10-1
cdr3_aa: CASSVTGNTEAFF
cdr3_nt: TGCGCCAGCAGTGTTACAGGGAACACTGAAGCTTTCTTT

clone_size: -
j_call: TRBJ2-3
d_call: -
v_call: TRBV11-1
cdr3_aa: CASSPSGDRDTQYF
cdr3_nt: TGTGCCAGCAGCCCCTCGGGGGATAGGGATACGCAGTATTTT

clone_size: -
j_call: TRBJ2-1
d_call: TRBD2
v_call: TRBV9
cdr3_aa: CASSVGTSNEQFF
cdr3_nt: TGTGCCAGCAGCGTAGGGACTAGCAATGAGCAGTTCTTC

clone_size: -
j_call: TRBJ1-6
d_call: -
v_call: TRBV4-2
cdr3_aa: CASSGSRQTNSPLHF
cdr3_nt: TGTGCCAGCAGCGGAAGCCGACAGACAAATTCACCCCTCCACTTT

clone_size: -
j_call: TRBJ2-3
d_call: -
v_call: TRBV4-1
cdr3_aa: CASSQESRIPSTDTQYF
cdr3_nt: TGCGCCAGCAGCCAAGAATCTAGGATTCCTAGCACAGATACGCAGTATTTT

clone_size: -
j_call: TRBJ1-5
d_call: -
v_call: TRBV11-3
cdr3_aa: CANAAIDSNQPQHF
cdr3_nt: TGTGCCAACGCGGCAATCGATAGCAATCAGCCCCAGCATTTT

clone_size: once
j_call: TRBJ2-5
d_call: -
v_call: TRBV28
cdr3_aa: CASSGPGEETQYF
cdr3_nt: TGTGCCAGCAGCGGGCCCGGGGAAGAGACCCAGTACTTC

clone_size: -
j_call: TRBJ2-5
d_call: TRBD1
v_call: TRBV5-1
cdr3_aa: CASSNSGTGEETQYF
cdr3_nt: TGCGCCAGCAGCAACTCCGGGACAGGGGAAGAGACCCAGTACTTC

clone_size: -
j_call: TRBJ1-5
d_call: -
v_call: TRBV19
cdr3_aa: CASSTLYNQPQHF
cdr3_nt: TGTGCCAGTAGTACCCTTTACAATCAGCCCCAGCATTTT

clone_size: few
j_call: TRBJ1-3
d_call: -
v_call: TRBV5-6
cdr3_aa: CASSLAQGGPGNTIYF
cdr3_nt: TGTGCCAGCAGCTTGGCCCAGGGAGGCCCTGGAAACACCATATATTTT